Below are 23 T cell receptor beta chains sequenced from a single sample in a study of tumor and adjacent non-tumor tissue in lung cancer listed by TCRdb under 2018. Bulk unsorted tissue served as the source for RNA extraction, and RNA quality was assessed using a NanoDrop ND-1000 and an Agilent 2100. The normal lung samples consisted of distant non-tumor tissue collected more than 3 cm from the tumor edge. The protocol used for the library was multiplex PCR. The sample was run on an Illumina HiSeq 2500. TCRbeta libraries were constructed through three rounds of nested PCR with primers (Table S4) according to protocols modified from ARM-PCR. TCRdb handled the public reads itself, with Q25 trimming in fastp and clone calling in MiXCR, and kept productive beta chains. Each record represents a unique CDR3 protein, reported with the most common genes and DNA among its rows. The sample data list around 80,000 distinct CDR3 sequences, and 76% of these were observed just once. Approximately 40% of the sample goes to the ten largest clones.

Sequenced input: distant non-tumor lung tissue. These receptors all come from a man in his 70s with non-small cell lung cancer.

The chain joins TRBV6-2 or TRBV6-3 to TRBJ1-6; D gene unclear. Deletions cut 10 bases from V and 7 bases from J, with 20 bases between. The CDR3 sequence is 15 residues long. The germline gives CDR1 MNHEY, CDR2 SVGEGT. The CDR3 is CAISPVGKENSPLHF. Here the CDR3 DNA reads TGTGCCATCAGCCCGGTGGGTAAAGAGAATTCACCCCTCCACTTT.

V and J are TRBV12-3 or TRBV12-4 and TRBJ2-5; perhaps TRBD2 as D (6 bases). V was cut by 5 bases and J by 4 bases, with 17 bases left in between. This CDR3 is built from 15 residues. CDR3 sequence reads: CASSGLSGVVETQYF. The CDR3 region has the DNA TGTGCCAGCAGTGGGCTATCGGGAGTGGTAGAGACCCAGTACTTC.

This clonotype was counted a single time. V gene TRBV11-1 combines with J gene TRBJ1-2; D unclear. Germline V gives CDR1 SGHAT, CDR2 FQDESV (reference sequence). V was clipped by 6 bases and J by 12 bases, with 17 bases between them. CDR3 size: 12 residues. The CDR3 spells CASSLYRYGHTF. CDR3 nucleotides: TGTGCCAGCAGTTTATACAGATATGGTCACACCTTC.

Comments on this clonotype: An end of the junction differs from the germline gene, which may be a read error. The chain joins TRBV11-2 to TRBJ2-2; tentative D call: TRBD2 (5 bases). The CDR3 contains 16 residues. CDR1 SGHAT and CDR2 FQNNGV come from the germline V gene. The CDR3 nucleotides read TGTGCCAGCAGCTTAGTGGGCACATGTGTTGCCGGGGAACTGTTATTT. It codes for CASSLVGTCVAGELLF.

With respect to this clonotype: A junction boundary mismatches the germline segment, possibly from a read error. The gene calls are TRBV4-2 and TRBJ1-4, with D perhaps matching TRBD1 (5 bases). This CDR3 region has 17 residues. CDR1 is LGHNA, CDR2 YNFKEQ, per germline. This CDR3 is CASSQVHLGVANEKLFF. Here the CDR3 DNA reads TGTGCCAGCAGTCAAGTACATTTGGGGGTAGCTAATGAAAAACTGTTTTTT.

With respect to this clonotype: The missing conserved phenylalanine or tryptophan at the end of this CDR3 makes a read error likely. This chain uses TRBV11-2 with TRBJ2-2; 7 bases line up with TRBD1. Trimming cost V 1 base and J 7 bases; bases outside gene matches: 9. The germline V gene encodes CDR1 SGHAT and CDR2 FQNNGV. The CDR3 is 16 residues long. The CDR3 spells CASSLVGTGVGGELFY. CDR3 sequence (DNA): TGTGCCAGCAGCTTAGTTGGCACAGGGGTTGGCGGGGAGCTGTTTTAT.

In the case of this clonotype: One junction end does not reproduce the germline sequence, and a read error may be involved. This chain links TRBV6-2 or TRBV6-3 with TRBJ2-1; 14 bases map to TRBD2. The length of the CDR3 is 19 residues. The germline CDR1 and CDR2 sequences are MNHEY and SVGEGT. In DNA form, the CDR3 reads TGTGCCAGCAGTTACTCTGCGACTAGCGGGAGGGCCGTCTACAATGACCAGTTCTTC. Amino acid sequence: CASSYSATSGRAVYNDQFF.

On this clonotype: Its ends do not fully match the called genes, so a read error is possible. The chain employs TRBV6-4 and TRBJ2-1, with D possibly matching TRBD2 (6 bases). This CDR3 is built from 15 residues. CDR1 and CDR2 from the germline V gene are MRHNA and SNTAGT. CDR3: CASSRLAVVYNEQFF. DNA for the CDR3: TGCGCCAGCAGTCGGTTAGCGGTAGTATACAATGAGCAGTTCTTC.

A word on this clonotype: One end of the junction fails to match germline, which may point to a read error. This chain uses TRBV10-3 with TRBJ2-7; D possibly corresponds to TRBD1 (8 bases). Germline V gene lookup returns CDR1 ENHRY and CDR2 SYGVKD. The CDR3 has 14 amino acids. The CDR3 sequence: CVCTSGTGPYEQYF. DNA of the CDR3: TGTGTCTGCACAAGCGGGACAGGCCCTTACGAGCAATACTTC.

This clonotype was counted only a few times. One base away lies a much larger clone, so this may be a sequencing read error. The chain has TRBV4-1 and TRBJ2-7; tentatively, D is TRBD2 (5 bases). CDR3 length: 14 amino acids. Germline V gene sequence: CDR1 MGHRA, CDR2 YSYEKL. The CDR3 DNA is TGCGCCAGCAGCCTAGGGCCCCGAGCGGACGAGCAGTGCTTC. It encodes CASSLGPRADEQCF.

This clonotype has ten or more counts. The rearrangement uses TRBV14 and TRBJ2-5; 8 bases align to TRBD1. Germline CDR1 SGHDN, CDR2 FVKESK. The CDR3 runs 15 residues. With V trimmed by 2 bases and J by 3 bases, 5 bases remained unmatched. The DNA of the CDR3 is TGTGCCAGCAGCCAAATGACAGGGGTTAAAGAGACCCAGTACTTC. Protein: CASSQMTGVKETQYF. Based on the CDR3 plus reference TRBV14 and TRBJ2-5, the full variable domain is EAGVTQFPSHSVIEKGQTVTLRCDPISGHDNLYWYRRVMGKEIKFLLHFVKESKQDESGMPNNRFLAERTGGTYSTLKVQPAELEDSGVYFCASSQMTGVKETQYFGPGTRLLVL.

In regard to this clonotype: One junction end disagrees with the germline gene, perhaps due to a read error. The chain links TRBV6-2 or TRBV6-3 to TRBJ1-5; possible D gene TRBD1, 5 bases. Germline V gene lookup returns CDR1 MNHEY and CDR2 SVGEGT. The length of the CDR3 is 12 residues. The CDR3 region is CASRRQYQPQHF. The CDR3 DNA reads TGTGCCAGCAGGCGACAGTATCAGCCCCAACATTTT.

This clonotype was observed a single time. This chain connects TRBV10-3 to TRBJ1-1; unclear D gene. CDR1 and CDR2 (germline): ENHRY, SYGVKD. The CDR3 is made up of 15 amino acids. This CDR3 is CDISENGQAGTEAFF. The CDR3 region has the DNA TGTGACATTAGTGAAAATGGGCAGGCGGGCACTGAAGCTTTCTTT.

Many counts were recorded for this clonotype. The chain couples TRBV6-1 to TRBJ2-7; D ambiguous. Trimming took off 8 bases at V and 3 bases at J, with 11 bases between the two ends. Germline lookup yields CDR1 MNHNS and CDR2 SASEGT. This CDR3 comprises 12 residues. CDR3 nucleotides: TGTGCCAGCGGAGTGAGAAGCTACGAGCAGTACTTC. Translating gives CASGVRSYEQYF.

With regard to this clonotype: Relative to the germline gene, one junction end is altered; a read error may explain this. V is TRBV5-5 and J is TRBJ2-3; 9 bases match TRBD2. CDR1 and CDR2 (germline): SGHKS, YYEKEE (reference sequence). This CDR3 is 14 amino acids long. CDR3 region: CASSTAGGADTQYF. As DNA, the CDR3 is TGCGCCAGCAGCACTGCGGGAGGGGCAGATACGCAGTATTTT.

Details on this clonotype: One junction end does not reproduce the germline sequence, and a read error may be involved. The V call is TRBV29-1, the J call TRBJ1-1; D unresolved. CDR1 is SQVTM and CDR2 is ANQGSEA in the germline V gene. The CDR3 contains 15 residues. The CDR3 sequence: CSVDTLQAANTEASF. In DNA, the CDR3 is TGCAGCGTAGACACCTTGCAGGCAGCGAATACTGAAGCTTCCTTT.

Regarding this clonotype: Germline is not matched at one junction end, which may reflect a read error. This sequence joins TRBV6-1 and TRBJ2-7; 8 bases agree with TRBD1. This CDR3 comprises 13 residues. Per the germline V gene, CDR1 is MNHNS and CDR2 is SASEGT. The CDR3 reads CASIGTGMYEQYF. DNA for the CDR3: TGTGCAAGCATAGGGACAGGTATGTACGAGCAGTACTTC.

This clonotype was recorded many times. The chain carries TRBV5-4 and TRBJ1-6, with D uncertain. V gave up 4 bases and J gave up 3 bases, with 14 bases separating them. Per the germline V gene, CDR1 is SGHNT and CDR2 is YYREEE (reference sequence). This CDR3 spans 16 amino acids. CDR3 coding DNA: TGTGCCAGCAGCCTCGACCGCTTCAACTATAATTCACCCCTCCACTTT. Translation: CASSLDRFNYNSPLHF.

As to this clonotype: Relative to the germline gene, one junction end is altered; a read error may explain this. The CDR3, as DNA: TGTGCTAGTAGTTTGGGACAGGGGATGGAACAGCCCCAGCATTTT. It is translated as CASSLGQGMEQPQHF. The rearrangement joins TRBV12-5 to TRBJ1-5; TRBD1 matches 10 bases. Germline V gene data show CDR1 as LGHNT and CDR2 as FRNRAP. The CDR3 is made up of 15 amino acids.

This clonotype was observed many times. The rearrangement uses TRBV6-5 and TRBJ1-1, with unresolved D. Trimming took off 6 bases at V and 1 base at J, with 12 bases between the two ends. Germline CDR1 and CDR2: MNHEY and SVGAGI. The CDR3 totals 14 residues. The DNA for the CDR3 is TGTGCCAGCAGCCCCCGGCGGCCGAACACTGAAGCTTTCTTT. Amino acid sequence: CASSPRRPNTEAFF.

A word on this clonotype: Relative to the germline gene, one junction end is altered; a read error may explain this. The V gene is TRBV5-5, the J gene TRBJ1-1; D gene ambiguous. Germline CDR1 and CDR2: SGHKS and YYEKEE (reference sequence). The CDR3 runs to 13 residues. CDR3 region: CASILDLSTEAFF. CDR3 DNA: TGTGCCAGCATCTTGGACCTTAGCACTGAAGCTTTCTTT.

This clonotype is classed as medium-sized. The rearrangement links TRBV11-3 to TRBJ1-2; 8 bases align to TRBD1. CDR3 length: 14 amino acids. V dropped 3 bases and J dropped 8; count of bases not matched to a gene: 8. The V gene's germline CDR1 is SGHNT and CDR2 YENEEA. The CDR3 DNA follows: TGTGCCAGCAGCTTCCCGACAGGGGCGGGAGGCTACACCTTC. This codes for CASSFPTGAGGYTF.

This clonotype was counted at least ten times. The chain joins TRBV12-3 or TRBV12-4 to TRBJ2-3; 10 nucleotides match TRBD2. The CDR3 has 17 amino acids. After removal of 5 bases from V and 3 bases from J, the junction contained 11 bases not matched to a gene. The CDR3, as DNA: TGTGCCAGCAGTGGAGGGGACGGGACTAGCGAGACAGATACGCAGTATTTT. Protein: CASSGGDGTSETDTQYF.